This TCR beta chain was captured by sequencing in a study of T cell repertoires in cytomegalovirus infection. Study information: Indicated by public TCR beta signatures were CMV infection and matching HLA type. Notes on the study in general: HLA-C-restricted CMV clonotypes gave the most frequent clonotype in two of eight donors.

The CDR3 loop spans 11 amino acids. The V end was cut by 8 bases, the J end by 6 bases, with 10 bases between. TCRdb re-analysed the reads in MiXCR, keeping a single row per CDR3 protein. The sample comprises around 440,000 distinct CDR3 sequences, over 9% of which are singletons, and roughly 10% rests with the top ten. This clonotype was observed a handful of times. Antigen: not known. Sequenced input: PBMCs. The clonotype comes from a human donor in good health (CMV status not recorded). Some clones in this sample may be carry-over from other donors' samples. The V gene is TRBV12-3 or TRBV12-4, the J gene TRBJ1-2; a possible D gene is TRBD1 (5 bases). The CDR3 is CASGSRDGYTF. In nucleotides, the CDR3 is TGTGCCAGCGGGTCCAGGGATGGCTACACCTTC.